The rows below give T cell receptor beta chains drawn from one sample of a study of blood T cell repertoires in COVID-19. Profiled with immunoSEQ multiplex PCR; TCRdb holds only in-frame clones, not every one. The sample lists about 400,000 clones, around 89% occurring once. The sample taken for sequencing was peripheral blood. The receptors derive from a woman aged 25 to 39 with acute or convalescent COVID-19. CDR3s include the opening cysteine and the closing phenylalanine or tryptophan. D genes are given only for firm matches. The size of a clone is reported for some rows only, either as once, few or many, or as a class for expanded clones.

J	D	size	V	CDR3
TRBJ2-7	TRBD1	-	TRBV28	CASSSYLVPGQGAGEQYF
TRBJ1-5	-	-	TRBV6-5	CASSYTASGNQPQHF
TRBJ1-1	-	-	TRBV6-5	CASSFDRKAEAFF
TRBJ2-1	TRBD2	-	TRBV5-1	CASSFLLGGAYNEQFF
TRBJ2-5	-	-	TRBV30	CAWRGVAGTQYF
TRBJ2-3	-	once	TRBV3-1/TRBV3-2	CASSQEATQYF
TRBJ2-7	-	-	TRBV19	CASSIVGPRPAGEQYF
TRBJ2-5	TRBD1	-	TRBV4-1	CASSQPGQAETQYF
TRBJ2-6	-	-	TRBV4-1	CASSQARVFSGANVLTF
TRBJ1-4	TRBD1	once	TRBV11-2	CASSRTTGGPSKLFF
TRBJ1-6	-	-	TRBV2	CASMQGIRTPLHF
TRBJ1-2	-	-	TRBV10-3	CAISPIEGGSYGYTF
TRBJ1-2	-	once	TRBV6-5	CASGRVGGGYTF
TRBJ2-7	-	-	TRBV7-9	CASSLGGDEQYF
TRBJ1-2	-	-	TRBV12-3/TRBV12-4	CASTTGGGSGYTF
TRBJ2-7	-	once	TRBV6-6	CASTPLGRGGNYEQYF
TRBJ2-7	-	-	TRBV3-1/TRBV3-2	CASSPDSYEQYF
TRBJ2-5	TRBD2	-	TRBV20-1	CSASKRGQETQYF
TRBJ2-6	-	medium-sized	TRBV19	CASSTDCCSGANVLTF
TRBJ1-1	-	-	TRBV4-1	CASSPTVNTEAFF
TRBJ1-1	-	few	TRBV7-3	CASSLEKWPGSEAFF
TRBJ1-1	-	-	TRBV6-1	CASSEKALGEAFF
TRBJ2-2	TRBD1	many	TRBV29-1	CSGSRGLGGELFF
TRBJ2-1	-	-	TRBV5-1	CASSRGWGQAINEQFF
TRBJ2-1	TRBD1	-	TRBV9	CASSTYWDRHSYNEQFF
TRBJ1-2	-	-	TRBV4-1	CASSQDFRQNYGYTF
TRBJ1-2	TRBD1	-	TRBV6-5	CASSLQGADGYTF
TRBJ2-1	TRBD1	-	TRBV4-1	CASSQVAGQGNNEQFF
TRBJ1-4	TRBD1	once	TRBV19	CASSISGDRWEKLFF
TRBJ1-1	-	-	TRBV6-5	CASRNRNSMNTEAFF
TRBJ1-1	TRBD1	-	TRBV3-1/TRBV3-2	CASSHGQGVAFF
TRBJ2-1	TRBD1	-	TRBV5-1	CASSLALMGGQGVNEQFF
TRBJ2-5	-	-	TRBV18	CASSPSLWETQYF
TRBJ1-2	-	-	TRBV28	CASRIGQHYGYTF
TRBJ2-7	-	-	TRBV6-5	CASRQGGPSYEQYF
TRBJ2-5	-	few	TRBV7-6	CASSLGQGKETQYF
TRBJ2-7	TRBD2	-	TRBV5-1	CASSLSGTTYEQYF
TRBJ1-6	TRBD1	few	TRBV28	CASSGGAGDSPLHF
TRBJ1-1	-	-	TRBV5-1	CASSLSGTENTEAFF
TRBJ2-1	-	once	TRBV28	CASTNPPRWGRPPKYEQFF
TRBJ2-5	TRBD2	-	TRBV2	CASIGGGQETQYF
TRBJ1-5	-	-	TRBV15	CATSRAQGLGARNQPQHF
TRBJ1-1	-	-	TRBV2	CASSVTDTEAFF
TRBJ1-3	-	-	TRBV20-1	CSASRGFGNTIYF
TRBJ2-5	-	-	TRBV5-1	CASRALQETQYF
TRBJ1-2	-	-	TRBV2	CASGGAGYGYTF
TRBJ2-7	TRBD2	-	TRBV4-1	CASSQVSGGDVGQYF